The sequence of this TCR beta chain was determined in a study of shared clonotypes between healthy human individuals. As for this clone: The target antigen is unknown.

Regarding the study as a whole: Memory subsets had estimated richness that was generally smaller than that of naive subsets. Rarefaction gave evidence that sorted-subset sequencing remained incomplete despite large depth.

The assay used deep level. It was around 190 ng DNA, some 30,000 T cell genomes, that sorted-subset replicate PCRs used. Sequencing used immunoSEQ multiplex PCR; TCRdb keeps in-frame clones, though not all of them. The sample includes over a million clones, 96% seen only once; the top ten take approximately 1%. This receptor was obtained from a man aged 25 to 45 in good health. The sequenced material came from naive CD4+ T cells sorted from blood. Subset indicated: CD45RA+ positively selected.

DNA of the CDR3: TGTGCCAGCAGCCCGCCAGGGACAGCTGATTATAGCAATCAGCCCCAGCATTTT. This sequence encodes CASSPPGTADYSNQPQHF. This sequence joins TRBV25-1 and TRBJ1-5; 7 bases map to TRBD1. Germline V gives CDR1 MGHDK, CDR2 SYGVNS. The CDR3 has 18 residues. V shed 6 bases, J shed 0 bases, and the junction held 14 bases outside the gene matches. The full variable domain, its missing parts supplied by reference TRBV25-1 and TRBJ1-5, is EADIYQTPRYLVIGTGKKITLECSQTMGHDKMYWYQQDPGMELHLIHYSYGVNSTEKGDLSSESTVSRIRTEHFPLTLESARPSHTSQYLCASSPPGTADYSNQPQHFGDGTRLSIL.